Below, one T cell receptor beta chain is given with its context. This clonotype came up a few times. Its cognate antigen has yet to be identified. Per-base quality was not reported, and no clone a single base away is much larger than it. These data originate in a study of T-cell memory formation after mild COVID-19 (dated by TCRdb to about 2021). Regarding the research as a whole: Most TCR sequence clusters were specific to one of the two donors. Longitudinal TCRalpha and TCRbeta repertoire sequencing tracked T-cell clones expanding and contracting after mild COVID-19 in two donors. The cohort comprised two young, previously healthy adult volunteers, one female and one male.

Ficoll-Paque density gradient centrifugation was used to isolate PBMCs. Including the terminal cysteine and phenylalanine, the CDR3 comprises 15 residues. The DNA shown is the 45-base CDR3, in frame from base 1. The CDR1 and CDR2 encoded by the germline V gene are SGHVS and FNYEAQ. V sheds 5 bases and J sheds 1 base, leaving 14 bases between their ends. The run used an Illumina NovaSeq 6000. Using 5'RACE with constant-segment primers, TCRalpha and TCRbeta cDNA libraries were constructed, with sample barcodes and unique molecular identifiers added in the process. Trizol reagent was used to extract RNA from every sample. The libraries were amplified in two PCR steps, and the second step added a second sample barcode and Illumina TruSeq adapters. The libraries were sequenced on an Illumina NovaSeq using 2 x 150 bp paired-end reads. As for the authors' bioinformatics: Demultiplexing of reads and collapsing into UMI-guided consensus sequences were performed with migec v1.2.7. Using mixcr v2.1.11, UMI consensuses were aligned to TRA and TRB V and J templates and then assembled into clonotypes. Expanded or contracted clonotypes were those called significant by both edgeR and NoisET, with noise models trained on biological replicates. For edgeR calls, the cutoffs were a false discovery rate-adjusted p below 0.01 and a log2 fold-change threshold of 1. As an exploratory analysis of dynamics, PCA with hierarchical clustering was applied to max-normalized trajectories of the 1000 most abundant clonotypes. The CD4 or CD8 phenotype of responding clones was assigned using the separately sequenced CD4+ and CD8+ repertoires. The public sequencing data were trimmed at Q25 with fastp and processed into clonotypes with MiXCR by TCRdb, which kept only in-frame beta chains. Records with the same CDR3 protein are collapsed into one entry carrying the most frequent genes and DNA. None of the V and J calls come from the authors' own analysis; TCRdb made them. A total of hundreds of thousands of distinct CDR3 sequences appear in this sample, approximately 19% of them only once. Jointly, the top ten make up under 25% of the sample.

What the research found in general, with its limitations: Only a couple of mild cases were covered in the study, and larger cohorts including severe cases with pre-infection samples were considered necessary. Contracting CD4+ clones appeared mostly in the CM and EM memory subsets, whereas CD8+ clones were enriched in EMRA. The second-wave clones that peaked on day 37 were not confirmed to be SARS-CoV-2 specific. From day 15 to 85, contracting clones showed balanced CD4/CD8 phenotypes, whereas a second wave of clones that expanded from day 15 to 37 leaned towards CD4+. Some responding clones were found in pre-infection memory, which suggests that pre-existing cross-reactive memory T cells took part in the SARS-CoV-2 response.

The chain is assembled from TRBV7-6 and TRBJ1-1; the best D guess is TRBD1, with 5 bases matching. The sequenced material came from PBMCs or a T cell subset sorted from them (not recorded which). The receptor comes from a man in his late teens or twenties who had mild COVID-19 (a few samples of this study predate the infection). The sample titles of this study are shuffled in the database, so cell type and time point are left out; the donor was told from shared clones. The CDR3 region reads CASSQTGRANTEAFF. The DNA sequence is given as TGTGCCAGCAGCCAAACGGGACGGGCGAACACTGAAGCTTTCTTT.